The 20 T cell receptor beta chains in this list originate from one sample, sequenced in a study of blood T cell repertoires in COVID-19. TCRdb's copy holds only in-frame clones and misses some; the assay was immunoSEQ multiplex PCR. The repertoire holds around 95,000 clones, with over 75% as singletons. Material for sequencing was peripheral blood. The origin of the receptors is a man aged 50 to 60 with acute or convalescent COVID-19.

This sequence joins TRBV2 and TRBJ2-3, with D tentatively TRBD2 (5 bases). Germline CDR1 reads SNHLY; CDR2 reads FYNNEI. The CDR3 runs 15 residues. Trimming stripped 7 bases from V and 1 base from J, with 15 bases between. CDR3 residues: CASTEGRRGTDTQYF. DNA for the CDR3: TGTGCCAGCACCGAGGGCAGGCGGGGCACAGATACGCAGTATTTT.

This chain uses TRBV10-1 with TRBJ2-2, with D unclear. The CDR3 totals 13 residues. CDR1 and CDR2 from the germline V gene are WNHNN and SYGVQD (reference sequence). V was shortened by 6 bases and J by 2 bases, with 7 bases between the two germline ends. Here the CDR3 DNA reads TGCGCCAGCAGCCCTACCAACACCGGGGAGCTGTTTTTT. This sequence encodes CASSPTNTGELFF.

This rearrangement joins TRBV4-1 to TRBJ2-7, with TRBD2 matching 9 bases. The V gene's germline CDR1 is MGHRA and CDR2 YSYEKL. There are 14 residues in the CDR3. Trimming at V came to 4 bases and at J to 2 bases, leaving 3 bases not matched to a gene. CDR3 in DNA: TGCGCCAGCAGCCCTAGCGGGAATACCTACGAGCAGTACTTC. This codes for CASSPSGNTYEQYF.

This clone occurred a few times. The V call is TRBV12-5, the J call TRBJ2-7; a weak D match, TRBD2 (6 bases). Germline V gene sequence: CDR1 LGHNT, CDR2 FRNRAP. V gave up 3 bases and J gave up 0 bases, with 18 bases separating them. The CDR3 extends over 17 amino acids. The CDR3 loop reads CASGLAGGRQSSYEQYF. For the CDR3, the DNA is TGTGCTAGTGGTTTAGCGGGCGGAAGACAGAGCTCCTACGAGCAGTACTTC. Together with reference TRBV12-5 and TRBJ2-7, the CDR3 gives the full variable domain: DARVTQTPRHKVTEMGQEVTMRCQPILGHNTVFWYRQTMMQGLELLAYFRNRAPLDDSGMPKDRFSAEMPDATLATLKIQPSEPRDSAVYFCASGLAGGRQSSYEQYFGPGTRLTVT.

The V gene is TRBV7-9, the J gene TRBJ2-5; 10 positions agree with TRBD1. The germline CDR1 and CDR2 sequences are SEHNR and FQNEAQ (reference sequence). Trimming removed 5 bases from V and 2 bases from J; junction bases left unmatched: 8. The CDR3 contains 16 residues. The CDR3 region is CASSTPTGGRQETQYF. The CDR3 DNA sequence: TGTGCCAGCAGCACCCCGACAGGGGGCAGGCAAGAGACCCAGTACTTC.

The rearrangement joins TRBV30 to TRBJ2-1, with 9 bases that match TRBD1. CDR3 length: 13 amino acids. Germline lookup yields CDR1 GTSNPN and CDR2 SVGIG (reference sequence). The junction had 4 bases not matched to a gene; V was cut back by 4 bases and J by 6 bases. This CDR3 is CAWNRDRANEQFF. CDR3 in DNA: TGTGCCTGGAATAGGGACAGGGCCAATGAGCAGTTCTTC. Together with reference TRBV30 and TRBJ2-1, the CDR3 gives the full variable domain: SQTIHQWPATLVQPVGSPLSLECTVEGTSNPNLYWYRQAAGRGLQLLFYSVGIGQISSEVPQNLSASRPQDRQFILSSKKLLLSDSGFYLCAWNRDRANEQFFGPGTRLTVL.

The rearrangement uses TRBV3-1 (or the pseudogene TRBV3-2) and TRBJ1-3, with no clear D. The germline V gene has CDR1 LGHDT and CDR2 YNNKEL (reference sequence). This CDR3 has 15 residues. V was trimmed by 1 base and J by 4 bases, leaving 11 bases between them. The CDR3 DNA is TGTGCCAGCAGCCAAGTATCTCGGCGGGGAAACACCATATATTTT. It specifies CASSQVSRRGNTIYF.

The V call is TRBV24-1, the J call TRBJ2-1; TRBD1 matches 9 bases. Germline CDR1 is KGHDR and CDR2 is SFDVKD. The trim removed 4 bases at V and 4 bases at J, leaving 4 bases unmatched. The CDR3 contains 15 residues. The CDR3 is CATSDPGQGYNEQFF. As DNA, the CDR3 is TGTGCCACCAGTGACCCGGGACAGGGTTACAATGAGCAGTTCTTC.

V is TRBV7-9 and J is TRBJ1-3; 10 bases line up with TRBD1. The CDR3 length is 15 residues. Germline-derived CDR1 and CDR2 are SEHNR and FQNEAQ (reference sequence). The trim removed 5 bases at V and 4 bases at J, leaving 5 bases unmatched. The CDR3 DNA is TGTGCCAGCAGCCTGGGGACAGGGGTCGGAAACACCATATATTTT. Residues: CASSLGTGVGNTIYF.

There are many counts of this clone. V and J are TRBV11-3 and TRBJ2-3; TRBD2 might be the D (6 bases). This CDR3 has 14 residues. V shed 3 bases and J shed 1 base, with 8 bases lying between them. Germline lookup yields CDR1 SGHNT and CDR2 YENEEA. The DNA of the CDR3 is TGTGCCAGCAGCTTCGGAGGGGGCACAGATACGCAGTATTTT. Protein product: CASSFGGGTDTQYF.

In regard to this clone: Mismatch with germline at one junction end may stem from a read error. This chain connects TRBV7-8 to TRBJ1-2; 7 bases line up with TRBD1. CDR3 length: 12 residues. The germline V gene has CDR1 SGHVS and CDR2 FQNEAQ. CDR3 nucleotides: TGTGCCAGCAGCTTAGGGTCGACAGGGAAAGCCTTC. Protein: CASSLGSTGKAF.

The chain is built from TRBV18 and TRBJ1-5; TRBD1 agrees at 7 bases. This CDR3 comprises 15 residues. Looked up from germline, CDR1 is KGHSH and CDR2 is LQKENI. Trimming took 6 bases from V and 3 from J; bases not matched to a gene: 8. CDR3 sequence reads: CASSRQGGDNQPQHF. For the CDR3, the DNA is TGTGCCAGCTCGCGACAGGGTGGGGACAATCAGCCCCAGCATTTT.

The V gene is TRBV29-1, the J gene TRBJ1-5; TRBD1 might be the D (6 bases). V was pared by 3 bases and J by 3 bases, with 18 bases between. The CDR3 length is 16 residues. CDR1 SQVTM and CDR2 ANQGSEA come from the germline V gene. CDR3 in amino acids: CSVEGDRFDTNQPQHF. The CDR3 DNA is TGCAGCGTTGAGGGAGACAGGTTCGATACCAATCAGCCCCAGCATTTT.

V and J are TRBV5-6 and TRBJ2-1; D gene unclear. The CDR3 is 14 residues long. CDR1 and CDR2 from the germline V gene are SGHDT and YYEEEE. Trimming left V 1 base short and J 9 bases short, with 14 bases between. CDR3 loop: CASSLTGPRVEQFF. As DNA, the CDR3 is TGTGCCAGCAGCTTGACTGGCCCCCGGGTTGAGCAGTTCTTC.

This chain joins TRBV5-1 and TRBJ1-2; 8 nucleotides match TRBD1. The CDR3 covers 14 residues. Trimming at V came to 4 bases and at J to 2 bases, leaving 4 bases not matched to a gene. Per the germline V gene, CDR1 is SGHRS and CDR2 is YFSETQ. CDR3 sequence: CASSHGQGNYGYTF. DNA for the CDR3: TGCGCCAGCAGCCACGGACAGGGAAACTATGGCTACACCTTC.

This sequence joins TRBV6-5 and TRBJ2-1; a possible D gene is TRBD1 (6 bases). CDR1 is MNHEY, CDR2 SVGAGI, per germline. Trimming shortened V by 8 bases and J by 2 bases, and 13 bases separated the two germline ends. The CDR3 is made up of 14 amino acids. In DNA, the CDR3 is TGTGCCAGCTATTCCAGGACAGCCTACAATGAGCAGTTCTTC. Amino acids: CASYSRTAYNEQFF.

The CDR3 DNA follows: TGTGCCAGCAGTGACTATACAGATACGCAGTATTTT. Translating it yields CASSDYTDTQYF. V and J are TRBV27 and TRBJ2-3, with D possibly matching TRBD2 (5 bases). Trimming shortened V by 5 bases and J by 3 bases, and 6 bases separated the two germline ends. The germline gives CDR1 MNHEY, CDR2 SMNVEV (reference sequence). There are 12 residues in the CDR3.

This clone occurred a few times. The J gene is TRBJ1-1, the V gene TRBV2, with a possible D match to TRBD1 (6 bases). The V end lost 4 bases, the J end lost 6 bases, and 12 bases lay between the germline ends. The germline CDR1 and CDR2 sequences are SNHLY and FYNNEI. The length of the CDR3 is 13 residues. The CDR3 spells CASSGTAPSEAFF. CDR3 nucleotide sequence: TGTGCCAGCAGTGGGACAGCCCCCTCTGAAGCTTTCTTT.

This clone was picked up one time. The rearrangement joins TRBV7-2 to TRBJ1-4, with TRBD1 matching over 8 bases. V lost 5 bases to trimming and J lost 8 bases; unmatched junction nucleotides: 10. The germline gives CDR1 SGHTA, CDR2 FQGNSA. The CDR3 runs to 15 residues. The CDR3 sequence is CASSARTGLGEKLFF. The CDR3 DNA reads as TGTGCCAGCAGCGCCCGGACAGGGTTGGGCGAAAAACTGTTTTTT.

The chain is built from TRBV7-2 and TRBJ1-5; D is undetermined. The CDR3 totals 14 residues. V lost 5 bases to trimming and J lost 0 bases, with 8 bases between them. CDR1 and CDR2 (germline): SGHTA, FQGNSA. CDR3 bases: TGTGCCAGCAGCGGCAGAAATAGCAATCAGCCCCAGCATTTT. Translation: CASSGRNSNQPQHF.